This entry describes one TCR beta chain. The sample is drawn from a study of blood T cell repertoires in COVID-19. V shed 4 bases and J 2 bases; nucleotides not matched to a gene: 9. The germline V gene encodes CDR1 MDHEN and CDR2 SYDVKM. CDR3 size: 17 residues. Patients at the Seattle site were enrolled during active infection and followed longitudinally. The repertoire was sequenced with immunoSEQ multiplex PCR; TCRdb's copy has only in-frame clones and lacks some. This sample has approximately 150,000 clones, with around 83% found just once. The sample was peripheral blood. The chain employs TRBV28 and TRBJ2-7, with 12 bases that match TRBD2. The sequence came from a man aged 30 to 39 with COVID-19, enrolled during active disease. As DNA, the CDR3 is TGTGCCAGCAGTTCCATACGACTAGCGGGAGCCCCCTACGAGCAGTACTTC. Translated: CASSSIRLAGAPYEQYF.